These 7 T cell receptor beta chains originate from one sample sequenced in a study of T cells in Graves' hyperthyroidism and ophthalmopathy. Amplification of TCR beta CDR3 regions was performed using RNA transcripts as template. TCR CDR3 regions were first amplified by RT-PCR with HTBI primers. MiXCR, applied by TCRdb to the multiplex PCR reads, yields one record per CDR3 protein. The sample carries around 500,000 distinct CDR3 sequences, about 15% recorded once. The material sequenced was blood. The receptors originated from a woman aged 35 to 49 with Graves' hyperthyroidism.

This clonotype was seen only a few times. The chain employs TRBV30 and TRBJ2-2; 7 bases are a match to TRBD2. This CDR3 has 16 amino acids. V lost 0 bases to trimming and J lost 2 bases; unmatched junction nucleotides: 6. The germline V gene encodes CDR1 GTSNPN and CDR2 SVGIG (reference sequence). Here the CDR3 reads CAWSVPASGNTGELFF. In DNA form, the CDR3 reads TGTGCCTGGAGTGTTCCGGCTAGCGGAAACACCGGGGAGCTGTTTTTT.

This clonotype was counted ten times or more. The chain links TRBV7-9 to TRBJ2-1, with a tentative D call TRBD1 (8 bases). V gave up 5 bases and J gave up 7 bases, with 21 bases separating them. Germline-derived CDR1 and CDR2 are SEHNR and FQNEAQ (reference sequence). This CDR3 is built from 16 residues. As DNA, the CDR3 is TGTGCCAGCAGCCCGCGGGGGAACAGGGGGGTGAATGAGCAGTTCTTC. Translating gives CASSPRGNRGVNEQFF.

This chain uses TRBV12-3 or TRBV12-4 with TRBJ1-4, with 7 bases fitting TRBD1. The CDR3 is made up of 15 amino acids. V dropped 0 bases and J dropped 8; count of bases not matched to a gene: 6. The CDR3 protein is CASSLASTGSEKLFF. The CDR3 DNA reads TGTGCCAGCAGTTTAGCATCGACAGGGTCGGAAAAACTGTTTTTT.

This clonotype was detected a few times. The chain links TRBV5-6 to TRBJ1-1; 11 bases are a match to TRBD1. The CDR3 has 15 amino acids. The germline gives CDR1 SGHDT, CDR2 YYEEEE. V lost 3 bases and J lost 4; bases outside the gene matches: 5. The CDR3 spells CASSSWGTGGTEAFF. As DNA, the CDR3 is TGTGCCAGCAGCTCCTGGGGGACAGGGGGCACTGAAGCTTTCTTT.

V and J are TRBV20-1 and TRBJ2-4; no reliable D call. CDR1 DFQATT and CDR2 SNEGSKA come from the germline V gene (reference sequence). V gave up 0 bases and J gave up 4 bases, with 7 bases separating them. The CDR3 runs 13 residues. The CDR3 nucleotides are TGCAGTGCTAGAGATCGGTTGAAAAACATTCAGTACTTC. Protein product: CSARDRLKNIQYF.

As to this clonotype: It may be a read error: a sequence one base away is much more abundant. The gene calls are TRBV5-1 and TRBJ1-2; D remains unclear. The CDR3 is made up of 14 amino acids. Trimming took 1 base from V and 7 from J, leaving 14 bases between them. Germline V gives CDR1 SGHRS, CDR2 YFSETQ. The CDR3 here is CASSLNGEICGYTF. CDR3 in DNA: TGCGCCAGCAGCTTGAACGGAGAGATCTGTGGCTACACCTTC.

A few counts support this clonotype. The chain employs TRBV29-1 and TRBJ2-3; 8 bases fit TRBD1. Germline V gives CDR1 SQVTM, CDR2 ANQGSEA. CDR3 length equals 13 residues. After removal of 7 bases from V and 4 bases from J, the junction contained 7 bases not matched to a gene. The DNA for the CDR3 is TGCAGCGCCAGACAGGACAGGGCAGATACGCAGTATTTT. This translates into CSARQDRADTQYF.